This TCR beta chain comes out of a study of T cells in Graves' hyperthyroidism and ophthalmopathy. As to this clonotype: The antigen is not known.

Subjects aged 18 to 65 presented with newly diagnosed hyperthyroidism of less than 2 months' duration. PBMCs were obtained from 9.5 to 10 ml fresh peripheral blood. Study outcomes and limitations: Separating ophthalmopathy from stable hyperthyroidism was achieved by a 13 V-J model. Most thyroid clonotypes with frequency above 0.001 were detected in blood.

It was RNA transcripts that yielded the amplified TCR beta CDR3 regions. TCR CDR3 regions were first amplified by RT-PCR with HTBI primers. TCRdb reanalysed the multiplex PCR reads using MiXCR and keeps one entry per CDR3 protein. The sample lists approximately 510,000 distinct CDR3 sequences; less than 25% were seen once. Sequencing was performed on blood. The clonotype comes from a man between 18 and 29 years old with Graves' hyperthyroidism.

CDR3 region: CASSEMAGKETQYF. In DNA, the CDR3 is TGTGCCAGCAGTGAAATGGCAGGGAAAGAGACCCAGTACTTC. The chain links TRBV2 to TRBJ2-5, with D perhaps TRBD1 (5 bases). CDR1 is SNHLY, CDR2 FYNNEI, per germline. CDR3 length: 14 amino acids. V gave up 2 bases and J gave up 3 bases, with 10 bases separating them.